This T cell receptor beta chain originates from a study of cytomegalovirus exposure and HLA in healthy donors. As for this clone: The antigen remains undetermined.

A multiplex PCR was run with 60 Vbeta primers and 13 Jbeta primers. Sequenced by immunoSEQ multiplex PCR; TCRdb stores in-frame clones only, minus some. The sample has 180,000 or so clones; 75% to 80% are singletons. Findings and caveats of the study: Segments of the TCR beta V type were, in most cases, productive about 90% or about 30% of the time in an earlier analysis.

The V gene's germline CDR1 is MGHDK and CDR2 SYGVNS. The CDR3 totals 18 residues. The V segment lost 5 bases and the J segment 0 bases; nucleotides outside the gene matches: 14. This receptor was taken from a man in his forties in good health and CMV-seropositive. V usage is TRBV25-1 and J usage is TRBJ2-5, with 8 bases aligning to TRBD1. Sequenced material: PBMCs. The CDR3 DNA reads as TGTGCCAGCAGTCCCCAACGCACCGGGACAGGCCACCAAGAGACCCAGTACTTC. It translates to CASSPQRTGTGHQETQYF.